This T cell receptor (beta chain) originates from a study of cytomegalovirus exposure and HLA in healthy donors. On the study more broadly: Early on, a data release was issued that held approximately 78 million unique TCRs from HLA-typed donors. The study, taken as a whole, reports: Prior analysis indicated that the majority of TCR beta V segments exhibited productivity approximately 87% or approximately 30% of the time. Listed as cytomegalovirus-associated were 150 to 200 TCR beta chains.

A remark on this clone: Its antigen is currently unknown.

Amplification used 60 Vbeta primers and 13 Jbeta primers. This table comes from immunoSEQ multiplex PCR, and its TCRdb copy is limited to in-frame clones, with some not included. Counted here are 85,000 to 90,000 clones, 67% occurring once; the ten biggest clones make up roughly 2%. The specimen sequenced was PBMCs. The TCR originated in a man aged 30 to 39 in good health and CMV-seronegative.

CDR3 nucleotides: TGTGCCAGCAGCCTCGACAGGGGCATGTCCCAGCATTTT. Translated: CASSLDRGMSQHF. The V call is TRBV7-2, the J call TRBJ1-5; 8 bases agree with TRBD1. The junction had 8 bases not matched to a gene; V was cut back by 5 bases and J by 11 bases. CDR1 is SGHTA and CDR2 is FQGNSA in the germline V gene. The CDR3 consists of 13 residues.